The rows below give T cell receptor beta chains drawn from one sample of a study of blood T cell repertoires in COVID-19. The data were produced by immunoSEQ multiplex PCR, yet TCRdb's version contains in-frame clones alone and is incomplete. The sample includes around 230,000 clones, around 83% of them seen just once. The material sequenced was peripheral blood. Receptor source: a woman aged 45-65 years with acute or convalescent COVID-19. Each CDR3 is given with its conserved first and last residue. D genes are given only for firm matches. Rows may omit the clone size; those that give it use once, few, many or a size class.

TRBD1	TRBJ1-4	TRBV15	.	CATGQGDEKLFF	TGTGCCACGGGACAGGGAGACGAAAAACTGTTTTTT
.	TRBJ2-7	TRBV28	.	CASSLMQGRDEQYF	TGTGCCAGCAGTTTAATGCAGGGCCGCGACGAGCAGTACTTC
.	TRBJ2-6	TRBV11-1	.	CASSLHSGANVLTF	TGTGCCAGCAGCTTACACTCTGGGGCCAACGTCCTGACTTTC
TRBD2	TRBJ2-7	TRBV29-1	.	CSVEVRLAKPYEQYF	TGCAGCGTTGAAGTGCGACTAGCGAAGCCCTACGAGCAGTACTTC
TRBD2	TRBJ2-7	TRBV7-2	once	CASSLSTSGEYEQYF	TGTGCCAGCAGCTTAAGCACTAGCGGGGAATACGAGCAGTACTTC
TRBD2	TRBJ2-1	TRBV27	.	CASRWTSGYNEQFF	TGTGCCAGCAGATGGACTAGCGGGTACAATGAGCAGTTCTTC
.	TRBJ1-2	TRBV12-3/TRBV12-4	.	CASSPTGTNGYTF	TGTGCCAGCAGTCCCACAGGGACCAATGGCTACACCTTC
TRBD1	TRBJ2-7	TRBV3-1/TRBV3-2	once	CASSPGGSYEQYF	TGTGCCAGCAGCCCAGGGGGCTCCTACGAGCAGTACTTC
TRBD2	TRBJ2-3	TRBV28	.	CASSTTSPDTQYF	TGTGCCAGCAGTACGACTAGCCCAGATACGCAGTATTTT
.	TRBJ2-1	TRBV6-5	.	CASRRFGYNEQFF	TGTGCCAGCAGACGGTTCGGGTACAATGAGCAGTTCTTC
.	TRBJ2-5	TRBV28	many	CASSFPTVGIQFTDEQETQYF	TGTGCCAGCAGTTTTCCGACAGTCGGTATCCAATTCACTGACGAACAAGAGACCCAGTACTTC
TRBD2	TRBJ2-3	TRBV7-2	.	CASSVGLAEDF	TGTGCCAGCAGCGTGGGACTAGCGGAGGATTTT
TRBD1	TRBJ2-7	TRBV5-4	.	CASSLRDRGYEQYF	TGTGCCAGCAGCTTGCGGGACAGGGGATACGAGCAGTACTTC
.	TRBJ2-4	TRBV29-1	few	CSVEDPQGLNIQYF	TGCAGCGTTGAAGATCCCCAGGGGCTAAACATTCAGTACTTC
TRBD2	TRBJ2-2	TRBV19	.	CASSLHLPGGSGELFF	TGTGCCAGTAGTCTACATCTACCGGGCGGGAGCGGGGAGCTGTTTTTT
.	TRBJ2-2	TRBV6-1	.	CASSEAASTGELFF	TGTGCCAGCAGTGAAGCTGCGTCAACCGGGGAGCTGTTTTTT
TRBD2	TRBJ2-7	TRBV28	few	CASSRHPGTSRYSSYEQYF	TGTGCCAGCAGCCGCCACCCCGGGACTAGCAGGTATAGCTCCTACGAGCAGTACTTC
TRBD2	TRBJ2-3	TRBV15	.	CATSAPPGRAGVIASADTQYF	TGTGCCACCAGCGCCCCTCCCGGAAGGGCGGGAGTAATAGCTAGCGCAGATACGCAGTATTTT
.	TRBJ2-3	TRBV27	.	CASSRKEGGSTDTQYF	TGTGCCAGCAGCCGGAAGGAGGGCGGCTCCACAGATACGCAGTATTTT
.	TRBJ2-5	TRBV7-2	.	CASSSDRGETQYF	TGTGCCAGCAGCTCGGACAGAGGAGAGACCCAGTACTTC
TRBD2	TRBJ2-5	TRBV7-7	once	CASSTGLAGGETQYF	TGTGCCAGCAGCACAGGACTAGCGGGGGGGGAGACCCAGTACTTC
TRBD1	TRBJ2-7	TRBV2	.	CASSVGTGSPYEQYF	TGTGCCAGCAGTGTCGGGACAGGGAGTCCTTACGAGCAGTACTTC
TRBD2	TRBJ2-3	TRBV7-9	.	CASSLGLAGGSSTDTQYF	TGTGCCAGCAGCCTGGGACTAGCGGGAGGGTCTAGCACAGATACGCAGTATTTT
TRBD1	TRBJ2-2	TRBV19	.	CASERTGNTGELFF	TGTGCCAGTGAACGGACAGGGAACACCGGGGAGCTGTTTTTT
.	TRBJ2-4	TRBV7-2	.	CASTSYTKNIQYF	TGTGCCAGCACCTCTTACACGAAAAACATTCAGTACTTC
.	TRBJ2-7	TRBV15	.	CATSRDRGPYEQYF	TGTGCCACCAGCAGAGACAGGGGCCCCTACGAGCAGTACTTC
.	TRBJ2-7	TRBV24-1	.	CATSEGSPTQYF	TGTGCCACCAGTGAAGGGAGCCCCACGCAGTACTTC
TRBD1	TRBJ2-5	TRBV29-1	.	CSVAGTGQETQYF	TGCAGCGTTGCCGGGACAGGCCAAGAGACCCAGTACTTC
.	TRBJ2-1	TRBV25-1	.	CATAGITSSYNEQFF	TGTGCCACCGCCGGGATTACGAGCTCCTACAATGAGCAGTTCTTC
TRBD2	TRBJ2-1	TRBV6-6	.	CASSPRTSTNEQFF	TGTGCCAGCAGTCCGAGGACTAGTACAAATGAGCAGTTCTTC
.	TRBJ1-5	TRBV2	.	CASSGDSGADQPQHF	TGTGCCAGCAGTGGCGACAGTGGGGCCGATCAGCCCCAGCATTTT
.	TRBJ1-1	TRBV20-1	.	CSASSGGVTEAFF	TGCAGTGCTAGTAGCGGGGGGGTAACTGAAGCTTTCTTT
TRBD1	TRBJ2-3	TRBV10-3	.	CAISGGGRTDTQYF	TGTGCCATCAGTGGAGGGGGCCGCACAGATACGCAGTATTTT
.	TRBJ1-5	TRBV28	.	CASTQGGGNQPQHF	TGTGCCAGCACCCAGGGTGGCGGCAATCAGCCCCAGCATTTT
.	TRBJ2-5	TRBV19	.	CASGGFGETQYF	TGTGCCAGTGGCGGGTTTGGGGAGACCCAGTACTTC
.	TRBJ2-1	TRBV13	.	CASSLGGYNEQFF	TGTGCCAGCAGCTTGGGGGGATACAATGAGCAGTTCTTC
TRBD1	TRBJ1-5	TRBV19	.	CASSILGQGIKRPQHF	TGTGCCAGTAGTATCCTGGGACAGGGAATAAAACGGCCCCAGCATTTT
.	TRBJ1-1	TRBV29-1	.	CSVERQQNTEAFF	TGCAGCGTTGAGAGGCAGCAGAACACTGAAGCTTTCTTT
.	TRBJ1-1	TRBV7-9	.	CASSISQMNTEAFF	TGTGCCAGCAGCATATCACAGATGAACACTGAAGCTTTCTTT
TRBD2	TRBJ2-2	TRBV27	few	CASSPQAGPGELFF	TGTGCCAGCAGTCCTCAAGCGGGGCCCGGGGAGCTGTTTTTT
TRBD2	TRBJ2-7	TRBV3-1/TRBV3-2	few	CASSQTSGSYEQYF	TGTGCCAGCAGCCAAACTAGCGGCTCCTACGAGCAGTACTTC
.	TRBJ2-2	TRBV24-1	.	CATSRQGYTGELFF	TGTGCCACCAGTAGGCAGGGGTACACCGGGGAGCTGTTTTTT
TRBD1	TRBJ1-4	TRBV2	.	CASSEGRGTEKLFF	TGTGCCAGCAGTGAGGGCAGGGGGACTGAAAAACTGTTTTTT
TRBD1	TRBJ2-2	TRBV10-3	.	CAISGQVGAGELFF	TGTGCCATCAGCGGACAGGTCGGGGCCGGGGAGCTGTTTTTT
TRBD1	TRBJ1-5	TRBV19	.	CATQRTGGEVNQPQHF	TGTGCCACCCAACGGACAGGGGGCGAAGTTAATCAGCCCCAGCATTTT
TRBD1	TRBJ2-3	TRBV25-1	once	CASSPLARQGSTDTQYF	TGTGCCAGCAGTCCTCTGGCCCGACAGGGGTCGACAGATACGCAGTATTTT
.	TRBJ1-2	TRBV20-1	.	CSASGFGYTF	TGCAGTGCTTCAGGGTTTGGCTACACCTTC
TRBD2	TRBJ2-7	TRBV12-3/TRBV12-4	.	CASSSAGVIQQYF	TGTGCCAGCAGTTCGGCGGGGGTAATCCAGCAGTACTTC
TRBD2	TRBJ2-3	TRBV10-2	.	CASRTGTSGLTDTQYF	TGCGCCAGCAGAACCGGGACTAGCGGCCTCACAGATACGCAGTATTTT
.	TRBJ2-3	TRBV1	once	CTSSQDLGEGTDTQYF	TGCACCAGCAGCCAAGATCTGGGGGAGGGAACAGATACGCAGTATTTT
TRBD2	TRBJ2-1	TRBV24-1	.	CATSEASGLPDEQFF	TGTGCCACCAGTGAGGCTAGCGGCCTCCCGGATGAGCAGTTCTTC
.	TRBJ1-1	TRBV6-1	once	CASSEALARGVTEAFF	TGTGCCAGCAGTGAAGCGTTGGCCAGGGGAGTAACTGAAGCTTTCTTT
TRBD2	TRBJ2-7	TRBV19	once	CASSLGTRGTYEQYF	TGTGCCAGTAGTCTAGGGACTAGGGGGACCTACGAGCAGTACTTC
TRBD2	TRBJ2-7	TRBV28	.	CASRTWLAGGNEQYF	TGTGCCAGCAGGACATGGCTAGCGGGAGGTAACGAGCAGTACTTC